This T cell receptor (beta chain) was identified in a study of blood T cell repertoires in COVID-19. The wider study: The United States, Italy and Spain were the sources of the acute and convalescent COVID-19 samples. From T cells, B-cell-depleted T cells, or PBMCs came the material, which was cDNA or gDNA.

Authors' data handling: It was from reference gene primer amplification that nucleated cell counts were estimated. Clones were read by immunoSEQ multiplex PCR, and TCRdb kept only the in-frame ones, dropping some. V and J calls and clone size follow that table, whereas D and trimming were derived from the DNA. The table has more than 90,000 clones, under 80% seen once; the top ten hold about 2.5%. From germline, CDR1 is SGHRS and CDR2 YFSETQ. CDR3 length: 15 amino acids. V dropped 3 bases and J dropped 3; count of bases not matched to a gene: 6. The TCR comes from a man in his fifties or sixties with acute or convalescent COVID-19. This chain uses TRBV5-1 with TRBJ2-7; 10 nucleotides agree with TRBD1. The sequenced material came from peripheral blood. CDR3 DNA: TGCGCCAGCAGCTCGACAGGGGGCGCGATCTACGAGCAGTACTTC. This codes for CASSSTGGAIYEQYF.